One sample yielded the 3 T cell receptor beta chains listed below, sequenced in a study of T cell repertoires in cytomegalovirus infection (dated by TCRdb to between 2019 and 2020). TCRdb shows the sequencer as Illumina HiSeq 1500. Using fastp at Q25 and MiXCR, TCRdb reprocessed the public reads and kept productive beta chains. Every CDR3 protein is listed once, alongside the most common genes and DNA of its rows. This sample holds over 150,000 distinct CDR3 sequences; 14% were observed only once. 27% of the sample comes from the top ten. The specimen sequenced was PBMCs. All receptors derive from a human donor in good health (CMV status not recorded). Some clones in this sample may be carry-over from other donors' samples.

This clonotype was picked up many times. This chain connects TRBV28 to TRBJ2-4; D gene uncertain. This CDR3 is built from 17 residues. Trimming took off 4 bases at V and 0 bases at J, with 16 bases between the two ends. The germline V gene encodes CDR1 MDHEN and CDR2 SYDVKM. CDR3 in amino acids: CASSSPGLALAKNIQYF. DNA of the CDR3: TGTGCCAGCAGTTCACCGGGCCTGGCCCTAGCCAAAAACATTCAGTACTTC.

In this sample, this clonotype turned up a few times. The genes are TRBV4-1 and TRBJ2-7, with TRBD2 matching 9 bases. Per the germline V gene, CDR1 is MGHRA and CDR2 is YSYEKL. This CDR3 is 16 amino acids long. V shed 0 bases and J 1 base; nucleotides not matched to a gene: 4. CDR3 sequence reads: CASSQETTSGSYEQYF. The CDR3 coding sequence is TGCGCCAGCAGCCAAGAGACGACTAGCGGATCCTACGAGCAGTACTTC.

The rearrangement links TRBV5-1 to TRBJ1-2, with a possible D match to TRBD1 (5 bases). Trimming took off 0 bases at V and 8 bases at J, with 14 bases between the two ends. This CDR3 has 14 residues. CDR1 is SGHRS and CDR2 is YFSETQ in the germline V gene. The DNA for the CDR3 is TGCGCCAGCAGCTTGGAAACAGGTTCAAGGGGCTACACCTTC. Protein sequence: CASSLETGSRGYTF.